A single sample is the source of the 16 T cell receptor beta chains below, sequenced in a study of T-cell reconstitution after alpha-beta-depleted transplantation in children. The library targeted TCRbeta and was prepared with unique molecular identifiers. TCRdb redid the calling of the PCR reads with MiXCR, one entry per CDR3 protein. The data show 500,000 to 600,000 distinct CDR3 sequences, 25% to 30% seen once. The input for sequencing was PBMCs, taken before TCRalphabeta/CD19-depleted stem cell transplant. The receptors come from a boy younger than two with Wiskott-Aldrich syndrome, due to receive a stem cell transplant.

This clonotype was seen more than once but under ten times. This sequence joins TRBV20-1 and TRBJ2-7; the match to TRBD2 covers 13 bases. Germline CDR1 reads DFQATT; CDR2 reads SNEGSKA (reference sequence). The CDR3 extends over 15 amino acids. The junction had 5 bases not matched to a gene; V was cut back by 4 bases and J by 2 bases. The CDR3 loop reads CSATKTSGRPYEQYF. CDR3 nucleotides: TGCAGTGCTACAAAGACTAGCGGGAGGCCCTACGAGCAGTACTTC.

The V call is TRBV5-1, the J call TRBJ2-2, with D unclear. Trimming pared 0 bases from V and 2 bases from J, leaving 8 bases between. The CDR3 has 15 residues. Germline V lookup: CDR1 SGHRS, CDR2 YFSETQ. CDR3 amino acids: CASSLDHFNTGELFF. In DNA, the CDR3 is TGCGCCAGCAGCTTGGACCATTTTAACACCGGGGAGCTGTTTTTT.

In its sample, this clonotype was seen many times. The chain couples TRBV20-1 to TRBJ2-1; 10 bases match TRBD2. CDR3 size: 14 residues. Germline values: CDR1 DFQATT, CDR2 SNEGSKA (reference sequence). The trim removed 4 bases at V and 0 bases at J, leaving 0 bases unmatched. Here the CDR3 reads CSATSGSSYNEQFF. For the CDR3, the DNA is TGCAGTGCTACTAGCGGGAGCTCCTACAATGAGCAGTTCTTC.

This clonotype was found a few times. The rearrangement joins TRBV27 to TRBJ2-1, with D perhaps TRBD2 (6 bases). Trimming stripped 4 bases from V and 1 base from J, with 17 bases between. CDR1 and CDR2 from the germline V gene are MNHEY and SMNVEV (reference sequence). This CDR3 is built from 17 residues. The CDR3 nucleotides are TGTGCCAGCAGTTCGCGGCAGGGAGGAGGTTCCTACAATGAGCAGTTCTTC. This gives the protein CASSSRQGGGSYNEQFF.

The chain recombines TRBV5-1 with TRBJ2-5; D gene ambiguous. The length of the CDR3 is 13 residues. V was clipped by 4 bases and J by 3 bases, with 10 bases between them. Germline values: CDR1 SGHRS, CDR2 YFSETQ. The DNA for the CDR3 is TGCGCCAGCAGCCGTCCCCCCAAAGAGACCCAGTACTTC. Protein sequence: CASSRPPKETQYF.

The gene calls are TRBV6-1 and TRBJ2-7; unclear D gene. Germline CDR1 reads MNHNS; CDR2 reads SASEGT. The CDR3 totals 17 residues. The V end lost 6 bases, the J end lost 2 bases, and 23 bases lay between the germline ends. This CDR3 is CASSHTRLGQPPYEQYF. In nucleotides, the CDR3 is TGTGCCAGCAGCCACACTCGTCTCGGGCAACCCCCCTACGAGCAGTACTTC.

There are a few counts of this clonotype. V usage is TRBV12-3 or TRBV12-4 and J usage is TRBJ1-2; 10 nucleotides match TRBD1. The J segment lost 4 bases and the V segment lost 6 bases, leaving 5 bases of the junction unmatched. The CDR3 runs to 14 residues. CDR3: CASSRTGGSYGYTF. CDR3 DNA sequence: TGTGCCAGCAGCAGGACAGGGGGGAGCTATGGCTACACCTTC.

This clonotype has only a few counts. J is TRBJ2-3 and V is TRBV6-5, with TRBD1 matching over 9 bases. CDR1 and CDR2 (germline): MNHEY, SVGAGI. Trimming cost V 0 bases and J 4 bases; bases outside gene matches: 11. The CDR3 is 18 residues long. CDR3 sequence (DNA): TGTGCCAGCAGTTACTCTCCACCGGGACAGGGTTCGGCAGATACGCAGTATTTT. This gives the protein CASSYSPPGQGSADTQYF.

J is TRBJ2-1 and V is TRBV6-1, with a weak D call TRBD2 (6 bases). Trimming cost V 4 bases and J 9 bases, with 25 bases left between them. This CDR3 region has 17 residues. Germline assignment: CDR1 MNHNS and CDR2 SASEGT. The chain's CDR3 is CASSAAALRWGSGEQFF. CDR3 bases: TGTGCCAGCAGTGCAGCGGCCCTCAGGTGGGGTAGCGGTGAGCAGTTCTTC.

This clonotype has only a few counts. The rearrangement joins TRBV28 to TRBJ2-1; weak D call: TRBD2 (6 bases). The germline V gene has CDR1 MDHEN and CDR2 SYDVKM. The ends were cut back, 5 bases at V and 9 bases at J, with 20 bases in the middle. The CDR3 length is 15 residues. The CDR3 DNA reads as TGTGCCAGCAGTCCAACCCCTAGTGTGCGGGGTGAGCAGTTCTTC. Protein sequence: CASSPTPSVRGEQFF.

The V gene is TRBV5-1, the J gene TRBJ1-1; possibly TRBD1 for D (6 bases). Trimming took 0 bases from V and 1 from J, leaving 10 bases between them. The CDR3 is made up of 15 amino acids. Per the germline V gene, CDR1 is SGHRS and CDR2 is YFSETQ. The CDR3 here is CASSLGEGGNTEAFF. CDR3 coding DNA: TGCGCCAGCAGCTTGGGGGAGGGGGGGAACACTGAAGCTTTCTTT. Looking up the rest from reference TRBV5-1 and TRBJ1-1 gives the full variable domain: KAGVTQTPRYLIKTRGQQVTLSCSPISGHRSVSWYQQTPGQGLQFLFEYFSETQRNKGNFPGRFSGRQFSNSRSEMNVSTLELGDSALYLCASSLGEGGNTEAFFGQGTRLTVV.

The CDR3 is CSARRTGGEDGYTF. CDR3 nucleotides: TGCAGTGCTAGAAGGACAGGGGGAGAGGATGGCTACACCTTC. The chain combines TRBV20-1 with TRBJ1-2; 10 positions match TRBD1. V dropped 2 bases and J dropped 6; count of bases not matched to a gene: 6. CDR1 and CDR2 (germline): DFQATT, SNEGSKA (reference sequence). The CDR3 covers 14 residues.

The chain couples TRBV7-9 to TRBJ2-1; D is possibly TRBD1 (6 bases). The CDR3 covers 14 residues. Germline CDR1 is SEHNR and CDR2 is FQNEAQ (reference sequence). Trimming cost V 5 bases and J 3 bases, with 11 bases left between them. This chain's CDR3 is CASSEGTYYNEQFF. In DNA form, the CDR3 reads TGTGCCAGCAGCGAAGGGACATACTACAATGAGCAGTTCTTC.

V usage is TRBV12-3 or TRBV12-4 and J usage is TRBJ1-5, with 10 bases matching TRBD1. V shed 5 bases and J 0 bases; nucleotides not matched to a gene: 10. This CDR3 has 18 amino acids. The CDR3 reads CASSPDRGAGYSNQPQHF. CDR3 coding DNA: TGTGCCAGCAGTCCGGACAGGGGGGCGGGGTATAGCAATCAGCCCCAGCATTTT.

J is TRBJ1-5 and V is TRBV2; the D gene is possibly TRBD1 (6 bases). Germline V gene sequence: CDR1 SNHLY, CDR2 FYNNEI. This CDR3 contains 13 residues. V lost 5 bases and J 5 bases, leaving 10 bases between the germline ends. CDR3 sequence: CASSPQGYQPQHF. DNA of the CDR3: TGTGCCAGCAGTCCACAGGGTTATCAGCCCCAGCATTTT.

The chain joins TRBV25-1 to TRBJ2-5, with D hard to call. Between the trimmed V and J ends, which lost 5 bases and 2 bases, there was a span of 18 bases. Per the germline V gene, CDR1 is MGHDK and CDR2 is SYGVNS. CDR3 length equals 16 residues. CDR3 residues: CASSSWMKGPQETQYF. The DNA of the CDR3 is TGTGCCAGCAGTTCTTGGATGAAAGGGCCACAAGAGACCCAGTACTTC.